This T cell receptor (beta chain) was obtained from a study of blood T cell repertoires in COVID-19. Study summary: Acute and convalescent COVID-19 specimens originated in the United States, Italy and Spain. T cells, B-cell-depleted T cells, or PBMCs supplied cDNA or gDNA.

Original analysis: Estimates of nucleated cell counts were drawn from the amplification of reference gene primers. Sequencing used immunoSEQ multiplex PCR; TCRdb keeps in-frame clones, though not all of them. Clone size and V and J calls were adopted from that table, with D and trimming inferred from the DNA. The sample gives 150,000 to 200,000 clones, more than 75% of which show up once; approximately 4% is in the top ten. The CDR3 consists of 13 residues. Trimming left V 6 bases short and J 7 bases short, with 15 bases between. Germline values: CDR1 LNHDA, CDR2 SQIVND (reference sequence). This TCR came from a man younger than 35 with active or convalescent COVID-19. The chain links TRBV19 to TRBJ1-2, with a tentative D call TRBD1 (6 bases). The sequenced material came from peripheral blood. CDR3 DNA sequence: TGTGCCAGTAGCCCGCAAACAGGGCTTGGCTACACCTTC. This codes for CASSPQTGLGYTF.